Each of the 7 T cell receptor beta chains below was sequenced from the same sample in a study of regulatory T cells in long-lasting Graves disease. To make TCR beta libraries, researchers used iRepertoire HTBI primers and Arm-PCR of CDR3 regions. MiXCR, run by TCRdb on the multiplex PCR reads, gives a single entry per CDR3 protein. The data show hundreds of thousands of distinct CDR3 sequences, approximately 29% seen once. Described time point: persistent/refractory GD, antithyroid drugs over 5 years with positive TRAb. Preparation of the TCR library used RNA extracted from PBMCs. The source material was peripheral blood mononuclear cells (PBMCs), sampled when the disease was refractory, from a patient treated with antithyroid drugs. These receptors came from a female donor with Graves disease.

This chain links TRBV7-2 with TRBJ2-5; 12 bases are shared with TRBD2. With 4 bases clipped from V and 5 bases from J, the junction kept 5 bases outside the gene matches. The CDR3 length is 15 residues. Germline V lookup: CDR1 SGHTA, CDR2 FQGNSA. The CDR3 reads CASSSSGRAGETQYF. The CDR3 DNA reads as TGTGCCAGCAGCTCTAGCGGGAGGGCCGGGGAGACCCAGTACTTC. The full variable domain, its missing parts supplied by reference TRBV7-2 and TRBJ2-5, is GAGVSQSPSNKVTEKGKDVELRCDPISGHTALYWYRQSLGQGLEFLIYFQGNSAPDKSGLPSDRFSAERTGGSVSTLTIQRTQQEDSAVYLCASSSSGRAGETQYFGPGTRLLVL.

The chain uses TRBV11-2 and TRBJ1-2; D remains unclear. CDR1 and CDR2 from the germline V gene are SGHAT and FQNNGV. The CDR3 loop spans 16 amino acids. V lost 5 bases to trimming and J lost 2 bases, with 18 bases between them. CDR3 region: CASSPGSITQNYGYTF. In DNA form, the CDR3 reads TGTGCCAGCAGCCCCGGGTCGATTACTCAAAACTATGGCTACACCTTC.

The V and J genes are TRBV28 and TRBJ1-6; a possible D gene is TRBD1 (5 bases). V was cut by 4 bases and J by 8 bases, with 15 bases left in between. Germline V gives CDR1 MDHEN, CDR2 SYDVKM. The CDR3 sequence is 15 residues long. The CDR3 loop is CASSSPQGGDSPLHF. The DNA of the CDR3 is TGTGCCAGCAGTTCCCCCCAGGGAGGAGATTCACCCCTCCACTTT.

The table lists this clonotype with a few counts. The chain combines TRBV13 with TRBJ1-2; possibly TRBD1 for D (5 bases). Germline V lookup: CDR1 PRHDT, CDR2 FYEKMQ (reference sequence). Trimming pared 1 base from V and 5 bases from J, leaving 11 bases between. The length of the CDR3 is 14 residues. The CDR3 DNA sequence: TGTGCCAGCAGCTTAGAACGGCCAGGGTATGGCTACACCTTC. It encodes CASSLERPGYGYTF.

This clonotype was counted between two and nine times. J is TRBJ1-5 and V is TRBV3-1, with no clear D. CDR1 LGHDT and CDR2 YNNKEL come from the germline V gene (reference sequence). V gave up 4 bases and J gave up 5 bases, with 12 bases separating them. The CDR3 consists of 14 residues. CDR3: CASSRRSEDQPQHF. CDR3 nucleotide sequence: TGTGCCAGCAGCCGCAGGTCTGAGGATCAGCCCCAGCATTTT.

The genes are TRBV12-3 or TRBV12-4 and TRBJ1-1; D uncertain. The CDR3 length is 12 residues. The V gene lost 0 bases and the J gene lost 6 bases, with 5 bases spanning the gap. DNA for the CDR3: TGTGCCAGCAGTTTAGCGGCGCCTGAAGCTTTCTTT. This translates into CASSLAAPEAFF.

This clonotype appeared a few times. The genes are TRBV15 and TRBJ1-4, with D possibly being TRBD1 (6 bases). In germline, CDR1 is LNHNV, CDR2 YYDKDF (reference sequence). CDR3 length equals 17 residues. V was shortened by 2 bases and J by 4 bases, with 17 bases between the two germline ends. Here the CDR3 DNA reads TGTGCCACCAGCAGAACCCTCGACAGGACGGGTAATGAAAAACTGTTTTTT. This codes for CATSRTLDRTGNEKLFF.